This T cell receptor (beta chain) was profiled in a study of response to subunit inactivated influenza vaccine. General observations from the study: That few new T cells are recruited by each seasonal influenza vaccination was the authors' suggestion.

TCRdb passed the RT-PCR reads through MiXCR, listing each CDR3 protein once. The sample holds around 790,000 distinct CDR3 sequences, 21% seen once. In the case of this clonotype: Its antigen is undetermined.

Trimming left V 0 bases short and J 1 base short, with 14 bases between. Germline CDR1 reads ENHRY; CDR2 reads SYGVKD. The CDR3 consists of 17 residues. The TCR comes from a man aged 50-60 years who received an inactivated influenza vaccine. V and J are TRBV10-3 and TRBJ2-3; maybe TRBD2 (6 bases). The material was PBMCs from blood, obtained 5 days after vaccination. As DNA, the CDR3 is TGTGCCATCAGTGAGTCAGTTCCTAGCGCTGGCACAGATACGCAGTATTTT. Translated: CAISESVPSAGTDTQYF.